This T cell receptor beta chain is from a study of shared T cell receptors in the human thymus. Looked up from germline, CDR1 is SGHDT and CDR2 is YYEEEE. The V segment lost 5 bases and the J segment 6 bases; nucleotides outside the gene matches: 10. The CDR3 has 15 amino acids. Sequencing was performed with immunoSEQ multiplex PCR; in TCRdb, only in-frame clones are kept and a portion is missing. Among some 700,000 clones listed, 70% to 90% were seen once. This sample was shared with a second study, whose subject was human thymus T cells. From that study: Donation was from healthy Finnish infants who were having corrective surgery that addressed congenital heart defects. Corrective heart surgery yielded resections, and these provided the thymus tissue. The authors found apparently biased V and J gene usage in thymic and blood repertoires. In unrelated individuals, thymic repertoires overlapped highly, according to related research.

This clonotype originated in a girl under three years old with a congenital heart defect. The genes are TRBV5-6 and TRBJ2-3; 9 bases align to TRBD2. The material sequenced was thymocytes. The DNA for the CDR3 is TGTGCCAGCAGGACTAGCGGTCCGGATGCTGATACGCAGTATTTT. This translates into CASRTSGPDADTQYF.